Below, 29 T cell receptor beta chains from the same sample are listed, as sequenced in a study of long-term antiretroviral therapy in people with HIV. Version v3.0 of the immunoSEQ assay ran at survey level. TCRdb keeps only in-frame clones here, not all; method: immunoSEQ multiplex PCR. The sample has 22,000 or so clones, 84% seen once. Source: unsorted PBMCs, taken 0.5 years before starting antiretroviral therapy. These receptors all come from a man in his forties or fifties with HIV.

The chain carries TRBV28 and TRBJ1-5; the match to TRBD1 covers 8 bases. Germline CDR1 reads MDHEN; CDR2 reads SYDVKM. This CDR3 region has 14 residues. V trimming: 6 bases; J trimming: 2 bases; junction bases outside the gene matches: 3. CDR3 nucleotide sequence: TGTGCCAGCAGCGACAGGGGAGGCAATCAGCCCCAGCATTTT. Translated, it gives CASSDRGGNQPQHF. The variable domain in full, completed from reference TRBV28 and TRBJ1-5, reads DVKVTQSSRYLVKRTGEKVFLECVQDMDHENMFWYRQDPGLGLRLIYFSYDVKMKEKGDIPEGYSVSREKKERFSLILESASTNQTSMYLCASSDRGGNQPQHFGDGTRLSIL.

This chain links TRBV27 with TRBJ2-2; perhaps D is TRBD1 or TRBD2 (6 bases each). V shed 0 bases and J shed 7 bases, with 36 bases lying between them. Germline-derived CDR1 and CDR2 are MNHEY and SMNVEV (reference sequence). The CDR3 length is 23 residues. CDR3 nucleotides: TGTGCCAGCAGTTTATCCAGCCCCCAGGGGACATCATTACTAGCCAAACGGGGCGGGGAGCTGTTTTTT. Translation: CASSLSSPQGTSLLAKRGGELFF.

The V and J genes are TRBV28 and TRBJ2-1, with 11 bases identical to TRBD2. The V gene end was trimmed by 4 bases and the J gene end by 4 bases; junction bases not matched to a gene: 3. This CDR3 is built from 15 residues. The germline V gene encodes CDR1 MDHEN and CDR2 SYDVKM. DNA of the CDR3: TGTGCCAGCAGTTATACTAGCGGGGGTTACAATGAGCAGTTCTTC. Residues: CASSYTSGGYNEQFF.

In its sample, this clone ranks as large (0.1 to 1%). V gene TRBV11-2 combines with J gene TRBJ1-3; D gene uncertain. The V gene's germline CDR1 is SGHAT and CDR2 FQNNGV. With 5 bases removed from V and 6 bases from J, the gap between germline ends came to 14 bases. The CDR3 has 14 amino acids. CDR3 DNA: TGTGCCAGCAGCCCAACGTCGGGCCCAAACACCATATATTTT. Translated, it gives CASSPTSGPNTIYF.

The chain carries TRBV6-5 and TRBJ1-1; D is unclear. The CDR3 has 13 residues. With 2 bases removed from V and 4 bases from J, the gap between germline ends came to 8 bases. Germline V gene sequence: CDR1 MNHEY, CDR2 SVGAGI. CDR3 amino acids: CASSYPGGTEAFF. The CDR3 nucleotides are TGTGCCAGCAGTTACCCCGGAGGCACTGAAGCTTTCTTT.

The rearrangement links TRBV19 to TRBJ2-7; D unresolved. The V gene's germline CDR1 is LNHDA and CDR2 SQIVND (reference sequence). V lost 3 bases and J 3 bases, leaving 12 bases between the germline ends. There are 14 residues in the CDR3. The CDR3 here is CASSIKGWGYEQYF. The CDR3 coding sequence is TGTGCCAGTAGTATTAAGGGATGGGGCTACGAGCAGTACTTC.

CDR3 nucleotides: TGTGCCAGCAGTTTAAGTCCGGGCCCAGGGGAAGCTTTCTTT. It is translated as CASSLSPGPGEAFF. The J gene is TRBJ1-1, the V gene TRBV27; perhaps TRBD1 as D (5 bases). The germline gives CDR1 MNHEY, CDR2 SMNVEV (reference sequence). The CDR3 consists of 14 residues. Trimming took off 2 bases at V and 8 bases at J, with 15 bases between the two ends.

This clone was observed a single time. The V call is TRBV11-1, the J call TRBJ1-1, with no clear D. Germline V gene data show CDR1 as SGHAT and CDR2 as FQDESV (reference sequence). V was pared by 4 bases and J by 1 base, with 7 bases between. This CDR3 is 13 amino acids long. CDR3 sequence: CASSSSPNTEAFF. CDR3 DNA: TGTGCCAGCAGCTCTTCCCCGAACACTGAAGCTTTCTTT. Filled out from reference TRBV11-1 and TRBJ1-1, the complete variable domain reads EAEVAQSPRYKITEKSQAVAFWCDPISGHATLYWYRQILGQGPELLVQFQDESVVDDSQLPKDRFSAERLKGVDSTLKIQPAELGDSAMYLCASSSSPNTEAFFGQGTRLTVV.

This sequence joins TRBV7-9 and TRBJ1-2, with 8 bases aligning to TRBD1. Germline V gene lookup returns CDR1 SEHNR and CDR2 FQNEAQ (reference sequence). The CDR3 is made up of 16 amino acids. V shed 5 bases and J 5 bases; nucleotides not matched to a gene: 13. In DNA, the CDR3 is TGTGCCAGCAGCCCTGACGGTACAGGGGGTCTTTATGGCTACACCTTC. It is translated as CASSPDGTGGLYGYTF.

The chain has TRBV5-1 and TRBJ1-1, with D perhaps matching TRBD1 (6 bases). Trimming stripped 4 bases from V and 2 bases from J, with 18 bases between. The CDR3 length is 16 residues. CDR1 is SGHRS, CDR2 YFSETQ, per germline. CDR3 nucleotide sequence: TGCGCCAGCAGCGCCCGCCCAAGGGGGAGAAACACTGAAGCTTTCTTT. Its protein product is CASSARPRGRNTEAFF. The full variable domain, completed using reference TRBV5-1 and TRBJ1-1, is KAGVTQTPRYLIKTRGQQVTLSCSPISGHRSVSWYQQTPGQGLQFLFEYFSETQRNKGNFPGRFSGRQFSNSRSEMNVSTLELGDSALYLCASSARPRGRNTEAFFGQGTRLTVV.

V usage is TRBV2 and J usage is TRBJ1-1; TRBD1 might be the D (5 bases). Looked up from germline, CDR1 is SNHLY and CDR2 is FYNNEI. V lost 8 bases to trimming and J lost 1 base, with 17 bases between them. This CDR3 region has 15 residues. The DNA for the CDR3 is TGTGCCAGCGGAGGACGGGACGGCGAGAACACTGAAGCTTTCTTT. This codes for CASGGRDGENTEAFF. The variable domain in full, completed from reference TRBV2 and TRBJ1-1, reads EPEVTQTPSHQVTQMGQEVILRCVPISNHLYFYWYRQILGQKVEFLVSFYNNEISEKSEIFDDQFSVERPDGSNFTLKIRSTKLEDSAMYFCASGGRDGENTEAFFGQGTRLTVV.

This chain uses TRBV7-9 with TRBJ1-1; D is undetermined. Trimming removed 5 bases from V and 2 bases from J, with 9 bases in between. Germline lookup yields CDR1 SEHNR and CDR2 FQNEAQ (reference sequence). The CDR3 is made up of 13 amino acids. For the CDR3, the DNA is TGTGCCAGCAGCCCCGGACTTAACACTGAAGCTTTCTTT. The encoded protein is CASSPGLNTEAFF.

The chain recombines TRBV14 with TRBJ1-2; D uncertain. Germline CDR1 reads SGHDN; CDR2 reads FVKESK. The CDR3 has 15 residues. V was pared by 0 bases and J by 4 bases, with 12 bases between. In DNA, the CDR3 is TGTGCCAGCAGCCAAGATTTTGGAGGGAGCTATGGCTACACCTTC. It is translated as CASSQDFGGSYGYTF.

The V and J genes are TRBV6-1 and TRBJ2-7; D is unclear. Trimming removed 8 bases from V and 5 bases from J, with 16 bases in between. Germline V gene lookup returns CDR1 MNHNS and CDR2 SASEGT. The CDR3 is 13 amino acids. Here the CDR3 reads CASAYQGSHEQYF. The CDR3 DNA is TGTGCCAGCGCGTACCAAGGATCCCACGAGCAGTACTTC.

This chain joins TRBV5-6 and TRBJ2-1, with TRBD2 identical over 10 bases. Germline V gives CDR1 SGHDT, CDR2 YYEEEE. The CDR3 spans 15 residues. V lost 4 bases and J lost 5; bases outside the gene matches: 6. The DNA for the CDR3 is TGTGCCAGCAGCCGAAGCGGGGGGGCAAACAATGAGCAGTTCTTC. This sequence encodes CASSRSGGANNEQFF.

CDR3: CASEGAVHEQYF. The DNA for the CDR3 is TGTGCCAGCGAGGGGGCAGTCCACGAGCAGTACTTC. The rearrangement uses TRBV7-8 and TRBJ2-7; 7 nucleotides line up with TRBD1. The CDR3 is 12 residues long. J lost 5 bases, V lost 8 bases, and 6 bases had no gene match. Germline V CDR1 and CDR2: SGHVS, FQNEAQ.

This rearrangement joins TRBV7-9 to TRBJ1-5; TRBD1 aligns across 7 bases. There are 13 residues in the CDR3. The junction had 0 bases not matched to a gene; V was cut back by 5 bases and J by 2 bases. Per the germline V gene, CDR1 is SEHNR and CDR2 is FQNEAQ (reference sequence). CDR3 DNA sequence: TGTGCCAGCAGCGGGACAGGCAATCAGCCCCAGCATTTT. This encodes CASSGTGNQPQHF.

The rearrangement joins TRBV30 to TRBJ1-2; D ambiguous. This CDR3 is built from 11 residues. Deletions cut 2 bases from V and 4 bases from J, with 5 bases between. Germline V gene lookup returns CDR1 GTSNPN and CDR2 SVGIG (reference sequence). The CDR3 DNA is TGTGCCTGGAGTCCCTCCTATGGCTACACCTTC. It is translated as CAWSPSYGYTF. The variable domain in full, completed from reference TRBV30 and TRBJ1-2, reads SQTIHQWPATLVQPVGSPLSLECTVEGTSNPNLYWYRQAAGRGLQLLFYSVGIGQISSEVPQNLSASRPQDRQFILSSKKLLLSDSGFYLCAWSPSYGYTFGSGTRLTVV.

This rearrangement joins TRBV7-2 to TRBJ2-5, with 7 bases aligning to TRBD1. The CDR3 contains 14 residues. With V trimmed by 3 bases and J by 5 bases, 6 bases remained unmatched. Per germline, CDR1 SGHTA and CDR2 FQGNSA. CDR3 coding DNA: TGTGCCAGCAGCTTGGATAGGGGGCGGGAGACCCAGTACTTC. Amino acids: CASSLDRGRETQYF. Full variable domain (remainder filled in from reference TRBV7-2 and TRBJ2-5): GAGVSQSPSNKVTEKGKDVELRCDPISGHTALYWYRQSLGQGLEFLIYFQGNSAPDKSGLPSDRFSAERTGGSVSTLTIQRTQQEDSAVYLCASSLDRGRETQYFGPGTRLLVL.

This rearrangement joins TRBV7-2 to TRBJ2-1, with 10 bases that match TRBD2. V lost 0 bases and J lost 2; bases outside the gene matches: 1. CDR3 length equals 16 residues. CDR1 SGHTA and CDR2 FQGNSA come from the germline V gene. The CDR3 nucleotides read TGTGCCAGCAGCTTAGCGAGCGGGGGGGCCTACAATGAGCAGTTCTTC. Translated, it gives CASSLASGGAYNEQFF.

This chain connects TRBV27 to TRBJ1-4; D not certain. Between the trimmed V and J ends, which lost 5 bases and 11 bases, there was a span of 24 bases. CDR1 and CDR2 from the germline V gene are MNHEY and SMNVEV (reference sequence). CDR3 length: 16 amino acids. CDR3 sequence reads: CASSATGRPSAWKLFF. In DNA form, the CDR3 reads TGTGCCAGCAGTGCGACCGGGAGGCCAAGTGCGTGGAAACTGTTTTTT.

This clone was counted once. The chain joins TRBV2 to TRBJ2-5, with TRBD2 identical over 8 bases. TRBJ2-7 matches the DNA end more closely, so the J call is doubtful. The CDR3 is 13 residues long. Germline CDR1 reads SNHLY; CDR2 reads FYNNEI. The CDR3 coding sequence is TGTGCCAGCAGGAACCGGGGGGGCTACGAGCAGTACTTC. Its protein product is CASRNRGGYEQYF.

The V and J genes are TRBV28 and TRBJ2-7, with D possibly matching TRBD2 (5 bases). This CDR3 has 13 residues. Germline CDR1 and CDR2: MDHEN and SYDVKM. The V end lost 7 bases, the J end lost 0 bases, and 10 bases lay between the germline ends. The CDR3 bases are TGTGCCAGCAAACTAAGCGGCTCCTACGAGCAGTACTTC. Amino acid sequence: CASKLSGSYEQYF.

The genes are TRBV18 and TRBJ2-1; weak D call: TRBD1 (6 bases). Germline assignment: CDR1 KGHSH and CDR2 LQKENI. Trimming shortened V by 3 bases and J by 1 base, and 10 bases separated the two germline ends. This CDR3 is built from 15 residues. CDR3 region: CASSPSRGSYNEQFF. The CDR3 region has the DNA TGTGCCAGCTCACCTAGCAGGGGTTCCTACAATGAGCAGTTCTTC.

The rearrangement links TRBV2 to TRBJ1-1; D is uncertain. Trimming took 4 bases from V and 4 from J, leaving 10 bases between them. CDR3 length: 13 amino acids. Germline V gene sequence: CDR1 SNHLY, CDR2 FYNNEI. The CDR3 region is CASSVGMSTEAFF. CDR3 sequence (DNA): TGTGCCAGCAGTGTAGGGATGAGCACTGAAGCTTTCTTT.

The V and J genes are TRBV28 and TRBJ2-2; weak D call: TRBD1 (7 bases). Germline assignment: CDR1 MDHEN and CDR2 SYDVKM. Trimming pared 10 bases from V and 7 bases from J, leaving 28 bases between. This CDR3 region has 17 residues. The DNA of the CDR3 is TGTGCCACCAATCGCCCCAGCCTCCAGGGGGGAAACGGGGAGCTGTTTTTT. Protein sequence: CATNRPSLQGGNGELFF.

The rearrangement joins TRBV7-9 to TRBJ1-4; TRBD1 aligns across 11 bases. The ends lost 2 bases at V and 8 bases at J; junction bases unmatched: 4. CDR1 and CDR2 from the germline V gene are SEHNR and FQNEAQ (reference sequence). The CDR3 has 15 amino acids. CDR3 bases: TGTGCCAGCAGCTTATCGGACAGGGGGCCGGAAAAACTGTTTTTT. Residues: CASSLSDRGPEKLFF.

This chain joins TRBV7-2 and TRBJ2-1; possible D gene TRBD2, 7 bases. Germline V gives CDR1 SGHTA, CDR2 FQGNSA. CDR3 size: 15 residues. The V gene lost 4 bases and the J gene lost 1 base, with 11 bases spanning the gap. This chain's CDR3 is CASSSRGASYNEQFF. CDR3 nucleotides: TGTGCCAGCAGCTCTCGGGGGGCGTCCTACAATGAGCAGTTCTTC.

The chain recombines TRBV5-5 with TRBJ1-1, with D hard to call. Germline values: CDR1 SGHKS, CDR2 YYEKEE (reference sequence). Trimming cost V 0 bases and J 1 base, with 7 bases left between them. This CDR3 has 14 residues. The chain's CDR3 is CASSLGTGNTEAFF. For the CDR3, the DNA is TGTGCCAGCAGCTTGGGGACGGGGAACACTGAAGCTTTCTTT. The whole variable domain, filled in from reference TRBV5-5 and TRBJ1-1, reads DAGVTQSPTHLIKTRGQQVTLRCSPISGHKSVSWYQQVLGQGPQFIFQYYEKEERGRGNFPDRFSARQFPNYSSELNVNALLLGDSALYLCASSLGTGNTEAFFGQGTRLTVV.